The present T cell receptor gamma chain was sequenced within a study of Vδ1+ human thymocytes. This clone was observed a few times. What it binds is not known. Findings and caveats of the study: Despite high sort purity, roughly 20% of thymic T cell receptor delta sequences were Vdelta2. Bulk repertoire data may be misinterpreted because of unexpected Vdelta2 sequences. In the thymus, TRG and TRD repertoires looked highly polyclonal with Gaussian CDR3 lengths.

The template was reverse-transcribed extracted RNA. The CDR3 regions were amplified by multiplex PCR from V-gene primers to a constant-region primer. TCRdb processed the multiplex PCR reads again with the CATT caller. Of about 36,000 gamma-chain clones detected, around 20% appear once; the ten largest clones hold less than 2%. Germline V gene data show CDR1 as EGSTGY and CDR2 as YDSYTSSV. V was clipped by 6 bases and J by 16 bases; unmatched bases: 9. The CDR3 length is 9 residues. The chain joins TRGV4 to TRGJ1 or TRGJ2. The material sequenced was Vdelta1+ gamma-delta thymocytes from the thymus. Stated subset: FACS-sorted CD3+ TCRalphabeta- TCRVdelta1+ TCRVdelta2- thymocytes. The sequence came from a girl under three years old who had congenital heart surgery. The CDR3 nucleotides read TGTGCCACCTGGAACCACTGGCTCTTT. Its translation is CATWNHWLF.